This T cell receptor (beta chain) derives from a study of shared clonotypes between healthy human individuals. Study-wide context: Three CD4 naive, three CD4 memory, two CD8 naive and one CD8 memory plate were used per donor.

This table comes from immunoSEQ multiplex PCR, and its TCRdb copy is limited to in-frame clones, with some not included. The sample gives about 2,100,000 clones, about 93% of which show up once; about 1.5% is in the top ten. CD45RO negativity and positive selection for CCR7 defined naive CD8 cells, a population that excluded terminally differentiated effector memory CD45RA+ cells. This CDR3 has 11 amino acids. Germline-derived CDR1 and CDR2 are SGHTA and FQGNSA. Deletions cut 1 base from V and 7 bases from J, with 5 bases between. The source is a man aged 18 to 30 in good health. Some clones in this sample may be carry-over from other donors' samples. The sample consisted of naive CD8+ T cells from PBMCs. The chain combines TRBV7-2 with TRBJ2-7; D uncertain. CDR3 sequence reads: CASSLGREQYF. CDR3 sequence (DNA): TGTGCCAGCAGCTTAGGTAGGGAGCAGTACTTC.